This TCR beta chain appears in the sequencing data of a study of monozygotic twins with inflammatory bowel disease. TCRdb re-called the 5' RACE reads, yielding one record per CDR3 amino acid sequence without DNA. The sample features approximately 340,000 distinct CDR3 sequences, with roughly 2% in its top ten. Input material: blood. This sequence was found in a human donor with ulcerative colitis or Crohn's disease, or a healthy co-twin of an affected twin (not recorded which).

Here the CDR3 reads CASSHSRGAFYNEQFF. The chain joins TRBV14 to TRBJ2-1; no DNA is available, so the TRBD1 call from TCRdb remains unchecked. There are 16 residues in the CDR3. The germline V gene has CDR1 SGHDN and CDR2 FVKESK.